This is a list of T cell receptor beta chains from one sample in a study of blood T cell repertoires in COVID-19. TCRdb's table, derived via immunoSEQ multiplex PCR, lists solely in-frame clones and lacks some. The sample has tens of thousands of clones, roughly 80% seen once. Material for sequencing was peripheral blood. The receptors originated from a woman aged 50 to 60 with acute or convalescent COVID-19. The CDR3 runs from the conserved cysteine through the conserved F or W. A D gene is named only where the DNA matches it firmly. Expanded clones get a size class; other rows say once, few or many, or leave the size out.

>TRBV27|TRBD1|TRBJ1-3|NA
TGTGCCAGGAGGACAGGGTCGAGCTCTGGAAACACCATATATTTT
CARRTGSSSGNTIYF
>TRBV24-1|NA|TRBJ2-2|NA
TGTGCCACCAGTGATTCACATGGGGAGCTGTTTTTT
CATSDSHGELFF
>TRBV27|TRBD1|TRBJ2-2|few
TGTGCCAGCAGTTTAGCAGGGGGCGCGGCCGGGGAGCTGTTTTTT
CASSLAGGAAGELFF
>TRBV11-2|NA|TRBJ2-7|NA
TGTGCCAGCAGCTTAATTAGCGGATCCTACGAGCAGTACTTC
CASSLISGSYEQYF
>TRBV7-2|NA|TRBJ2-1|once
TGTGCCAGCAGCTCATCCTGGAGCAATGAGCAGTTCTTC
CASSSSWSNEQFF
>TRBV12-3/TRBV12-4|TRBD1|TRBJ2-7|NA
TGTGCCAGCAGGCCGGGACAGGGGTACGAGCAGTACTTC
CASRPGQGYEQYF
>TRBV29-1|TRBD2|TRBJ2-2|NA
TGCAGCGCCGAACTAGCGGGAGGCCGGAGCGGGGAGCTGTTTTTT
CSAELAGGRSGELFF
>TRBV7-9|TRBD2|TRBJ2-1|once
TGTGCCAGCAGCTTAGTTAAGCGGGGGGATAGTGAGCAGTTCTTC
CASSLVKRGDSEQFF
>TRBV2|NA|TRBJ1-1|NA
TGTGCCAGCACCGGGTCTATTCCGGGAGGGACTGAAGCTTTCTTT
CASTGSIPGGTEAFF
>TRBV5-5|NA|TRBJ2-2|NA
TGTGCCAGCAGCTTGTCTGGCATCGCCCCCGGGGAGCTGTTTTTT
CASSLSGIAPGELFF
>TRBV3-1/TRBV3-2|NA|TRBJ1-2|NA
TGTGCCAGCAGCCAGGAGGAGACCCTCTACACCTTC
CASSQEETLYTF
>TRBV5-6|NA|TRBJ2-3|NA
TGTGCCAGCAGCTTGAGGTCCGGGGTAGTAACAGATACGCAGTATTTT
CASSLRSGVVTDTQYF
>TRBV6-6|TRBD1|TRBJ1-2|NA
TGTGCCAGCAGTCCCTACGGACAGGGGAACTATGGCTACACCTTC
CASSPYGQGNYGYTF
>TRBV28|NA|TRBJ2-7|few
TGTGCCATCAAGAGGGCGGGGACCTCCTACGAGCAGTACTTC
CAIKRAGTSYEQYF
>TRBV4-3|TRBD2|TRBJ2-1|NA
TGCGCCAGCAGCGCCGACACTAGCGGGGTGATAGGGCAGCAGTTCTTC
CASSADTSGVIGQQFF
>TRBV6-4|TRBD1|TRBJ1-2|NA
TGTGCCACCCGGCCCCGGGACAGTAGTTCCCCATATGGCTACACCTTC
CATRPRDSSSPYGYTF
>TRBV2|NA|TRBJ2-5|few
TGTGCCAGCAGTGCTCGGCTGGGAGCGCCCAGGTACCAAGAGACCCAGTACTTC
CASSARLGAPRYQETQYF
>TRBV27|TRBD1|TRBJ2-7|NA
TGTGCCAGCAGTCCGGACAGGGGGACCTACGAGCAGTACTTC
CASSPDRGTYEQYF
>TRBV2|NA|TRBJ1-4|NA
TGTGCCAGCAGTGAACAGGGAGGGTCTAATGAAAAACTGTTTTTT
CASSEQGGSNEKLFF
>TRBV2|TRBD2|TRBJ2-7|NA
TGTGCCAGCAGTGTCACTAGCGGGATGGACGAGCAGTACTTC
CASSVTSGMDEQYF
>TRBV6-6|NA|TRBJ1-4|NA
TGTGCCAGCAGTTACACCAGGGGTGCTAATGAAAAACTGTTTTTT
CASSYTRGANEKLFF
>TRBV18|NA|TRBJ2-2|NA
TGTGCCAGCTCACCATTACAGGGTATCGGAACCGGGGAGCTGTTTTTT
CASSPLQGIGTGELFF
>TRBV30|NA|TRBJ2-7|NA
TGTGCCTGGACACCGATGAGCTCCTACGAGCAGTACTTC
CAWTPMSSYEQYF
>TRBV14|NA|TRBJ2-3|NA
TGTGCCAGCAGCCACACTAAAGATACGCAGTATTTT
CASSHTKDTQYF
>TRBV19|TRBD1|TRBJ2-1|NA
TGTGCCAGTAGTATAGATCGAACAGGGGGCGATGAGCAGCTCTTC
CASSIDRTGGDEQLF
>TRBV24-1|NA|TRBJ2-7|once
TGTGCCACCAGTGATCCCCGGGGGAGTCCCTACGAGCAGTACTTC
CATSDPRGSPYEQYF
>TRBV10-2|TRBD1|TRBJ1-1|NA
TGCGCCAGCAGTAAACAGGGGTCCACTGAAGCTTTCTTT
CASSKQGSTEAFF
>TRBV9|TRBD2|TRBJ2-1|NA
TGTGCCAGCAGCGCCCGCGAGGGACTAGCGTTATACAATGAGCAGTTCTTC
CASSAREGLALYNEQFF
>TRBV5-1|NA|TRBJ1-1|once
TGCGCCAGCAGCTTGGCCGACAGTATGAACACTGAAGCTTTCTTT
CASSLADSMNTEAFF
>TRBV29-1|NA|TRBJ1-1|few
TGCAGCGTTGGGTTAGGGGCGGTGGCGAACACTGAAGCTTTCTTT
CSVGLGAVANTEAFF
>TRBV4-2|TRBD1|TRBJ2-7|NA
TGTGCCAGCAGCCAACCGGGACAGGGGGCCTACGAGCAGTACTTC
CASSQPGQGAYEQYF
>TRBV28|TRBD1|TRBJ1-1|few
TGTGCCAGCAGTTTCAAGGACAGGCTAAACACTGAAGCTTTCTTT
CASSFKDRLNTEAFF
>TRBV5-1|NA|TRBJ1-1|NA
TGCGCCAGCAGCTTTCAGGGATTGAACACTGAAGCTTTCTTT
CASSFQGLNTEAFF
>TRBV6-5|NA|TRBJ2-7|NA
TGTGCCAGCAGTTTACAGACAGATTCCTACGAGCAGTACTTC
CASSLQTDSYEQYF
>TRBV5-4|TRBD1|TRBJ1-2|NA
TGTGCCAGCAGCATCGGGACAGGGAGAGGCTACACCTTC
CASSIGTGRGYTF
>TRBV27|TRBD1|TRBJ1-2|NA
TGTGCCAGCAGTTCACGGACAGGGTCGGCGGATGGCTACACCTTC
CASSSRTGSADGYTF
>TRBV5-1|TRBD2|TRBJ2-3|NA
TGCGCCACCAGCCGAGGGACTAGCGGGGGGGCAGATACGCAGTATTTT
CATSRGTSGGADTQYF
>TRBV20-1|NA|TRBJ1-2|few
TGCAGTGCTAGTGGCGGGCGGGACCGAGTCAACTATGGCTACACCTTC
CSASGGRDRVNYGYTF
>TRBV28|TRBD1|TRBJ2-7|NA
TGTGCCAGCAGCCGGACAGGGTTCTACGAGCAGTACTTC
CASSRTGFYEQYF
>TRBV5-6|TRBD1|TRBJ1-2|NA
TGTGCCAGCAGCTGGGAGACAGGGGGCGCCGGCTACACCTTC
CASSWETGGAGYTF
>TRBV2|NA|TRBJ1-1|NA
TGTGCCAGCGGGCTACAGCCGGGGACTGAAGCTTTCTTT
CASGLQPGTEAFF
>TRBV14|TRBD1|TRBJ1-1|NA
TGTGCCAGCAGCCTTACCGATCCGGGACAGTTGAACACTGAAGCTTTCTTT
CASSLTDPGQLNTEAFF
>TRBV5-1|NA|TRBJ1-3|NA
TGCGCCAGCAGCTTGGTTGGAGTTTTCTCTGGAAACACCATATATTTT
CASSLVGVFSGNTIYF
>TRBV7-2|NA|TRBJ2-3|once
TGTGCCAGCAGCCTAAGCGGGCCCCACGACTATTTT
CASSLSGPHDYF
>TRBV30|TRBD2|TRBJ2-2|once
TGTGCCTGGAGTGCTCTAGCGGGAGTTGCCGGGGAGCTGTTTTTT
CAWSALAGVAGELFF
>TRBV3-1/TRBV3-2|TRBD2|TRBJ2-4|NA
TGTGCCAGCAGCCAAGAGGGGTCTAGCGGGCCGAGGGCGAACATTCAGTACTTC
CASSQEGSSGPRANIQYF
>TRBV6-1|NA|TRBJ2-5|NA
TGTGCCAGCAGTGAAAACGAGCGGACCCTCGGAGGGGAGACCCAGTACTTC
CASSENERTLGGETQYF
>TRBV7-9|NA|TRBJ1-1|few
TGTGCCAGCAGCTTCACGAAGTCTAGCTCTGGGGGCCAGGGCACTGAAGCTTTCTTT
CASSFTKSSSGGQGTEAFF
>TRBV2|TRBD1|TRBJ2-1|NA
TGTGCCAGCAGTGACTGGACAGGGAACTACAATGAGCAGTTCTTC
CASSDWTGNYNEQFF
>TRBV7-3|TRBD2|TRBJ2-7|NA
TGTGCCAGCAGCTCCAAGCTAGCGGTTAGCTCCTACGAGCAGTACTTC
CASSSKLAVSSYEQYF
>TRBV28|TRBD2|TRBJ2-1|NA
TGTGCCAGCCCCCGGACTAGCGGGAGGGCCGATGAGCAGTTCTTC
CASPRTSGRADEQFF
>TRBV18|NA|TRBJ1-4|NA
TGTGCCAGCCACAATCTCGGGGGTTCAGGACGTGAAAAACTGTTTTTT
CASHNLGGSGREKLFF